Here is one TCR beta chain with its context. This specimen belongs to a study of blood T cell repertoires in COVID-19. Study overall: T cells, B-cell-depleted T cells, or PBMCs provided the cDNA or gDNA that served as material.

CDR1 is MNHNY, CDR2 SVGAGI, per germline (reference sequence). The CDR3 covers 16 residues. The V gene lost 1 base and the J gene lost 0 bases, with 11 bases spanning the gap. How the authors handled the data: Nucleated cell number was recorded as an estimate derived from reference gene primer amplification. Clones were read by immunoSEQ multiplex PCR, and TCRdb kept only the in-frame ones, dropping some. That table is the source of V, J and clone size, and D and trimming were worked out from the DNA. The sample holds approximately 330,000 clones, approximately 86% seen once. The sequencing sample was made of peripheral blood. The sequence came from a man younger than 40 with COVID-19, enrolled during active disease. This chain connects TRBV6-6 to TRBJ2-3, with a tentative D call TRBD2 (6 bases). The CDR3 region is CASSYLEGLSTDTQYF. The CDR3 DNA is TGTGCCAGCAGTTACTTGGAGGGCCTCAGCACAGATACGCAGTATTTT.